Shown below are 4 T cell receptor beta chains from a single sample sequenced in a study of T cells after yellow fever vaccination. TCRdb re-derived calls from the 5' RACE reads in MiXCR, one entry per CDR3 protein. This table has some 130,000 distinct CDR3 sequences, about 7% appearing once. Specimen: CD4+ T cells sorted from PBMCs, collected 10 days after the yellow fever booster vaccination. The receptors shown here come from a man aged 25 to 45 who received the YFV17D yellow fever vaccine.

This clonotype was seen at least ten times. The chain has TRBV15 and TRBJ1-4; no clear D gene. The CDR3 is 16 residues long. The germline V gene has CDR1 LNHNV and CDR2 YYDKDF (reference sequence). Trimming pared 3 bases from V and 0 bases from J, leaving 11 bases between. This CDR3 reads CATSSGRPATNEKLFF. Written as DNA, the CDR3 is TGTGCCACCAGCAGCGGAAGGCCTGCAACTAATGAAAAACTGTTTTTT.

Comments on this clonotype: Given a much more abundant clone one base away, this may be a read error. The chain recombines TRBV20-1 with TRBJ2-1; 10 positions match TRBD2. The CDR3 length is 17 residues. The germline gives CDR1 DFQATT, CDR2 SNEGSKA (reference sequence). CDR3 in DNA: TGCTGTGCTAGATCCCGACTCACTAGCGGGGCCTACAATGAGCAGTTCTTC. It translates to CCARSRLTSGAYNEQFF.

This clonotype occurred many times. The chain carries TRBV6-1 and TRBJ2-1; D perhaps matches TRBD1 (6 bases). The CDR3 extends over 12 amino acids. Germline-derived CDR1 and CDR2 are MNHNS and SASEGT. The V and J ends lost 11 bases and 5 bases respectively, with 13 bases between them. The CDR3 reads CASQGWNNEQFF. CDR3 bases: TGTGCCTCTCAGGGGTGGAACAATGAGCAGTTCTTC.

This clonotype was counted a few times. The V gene is TRBV5-6, the J gene TRBJ2-7; D call uncertain. The CDR3 consists of 13 residues. Trimming removed 0 bases from V and 5 bases from J, with 9 bases in between. CDR1 is SGHDT and CDR2 is YYEEEE in the germline V gene. CDR3 DNA sequence: TGTGCCAGCAGCTTGGTGGGGATCCACGAGCAGTACTTC. Residues: CASSLVGIHEQYF.